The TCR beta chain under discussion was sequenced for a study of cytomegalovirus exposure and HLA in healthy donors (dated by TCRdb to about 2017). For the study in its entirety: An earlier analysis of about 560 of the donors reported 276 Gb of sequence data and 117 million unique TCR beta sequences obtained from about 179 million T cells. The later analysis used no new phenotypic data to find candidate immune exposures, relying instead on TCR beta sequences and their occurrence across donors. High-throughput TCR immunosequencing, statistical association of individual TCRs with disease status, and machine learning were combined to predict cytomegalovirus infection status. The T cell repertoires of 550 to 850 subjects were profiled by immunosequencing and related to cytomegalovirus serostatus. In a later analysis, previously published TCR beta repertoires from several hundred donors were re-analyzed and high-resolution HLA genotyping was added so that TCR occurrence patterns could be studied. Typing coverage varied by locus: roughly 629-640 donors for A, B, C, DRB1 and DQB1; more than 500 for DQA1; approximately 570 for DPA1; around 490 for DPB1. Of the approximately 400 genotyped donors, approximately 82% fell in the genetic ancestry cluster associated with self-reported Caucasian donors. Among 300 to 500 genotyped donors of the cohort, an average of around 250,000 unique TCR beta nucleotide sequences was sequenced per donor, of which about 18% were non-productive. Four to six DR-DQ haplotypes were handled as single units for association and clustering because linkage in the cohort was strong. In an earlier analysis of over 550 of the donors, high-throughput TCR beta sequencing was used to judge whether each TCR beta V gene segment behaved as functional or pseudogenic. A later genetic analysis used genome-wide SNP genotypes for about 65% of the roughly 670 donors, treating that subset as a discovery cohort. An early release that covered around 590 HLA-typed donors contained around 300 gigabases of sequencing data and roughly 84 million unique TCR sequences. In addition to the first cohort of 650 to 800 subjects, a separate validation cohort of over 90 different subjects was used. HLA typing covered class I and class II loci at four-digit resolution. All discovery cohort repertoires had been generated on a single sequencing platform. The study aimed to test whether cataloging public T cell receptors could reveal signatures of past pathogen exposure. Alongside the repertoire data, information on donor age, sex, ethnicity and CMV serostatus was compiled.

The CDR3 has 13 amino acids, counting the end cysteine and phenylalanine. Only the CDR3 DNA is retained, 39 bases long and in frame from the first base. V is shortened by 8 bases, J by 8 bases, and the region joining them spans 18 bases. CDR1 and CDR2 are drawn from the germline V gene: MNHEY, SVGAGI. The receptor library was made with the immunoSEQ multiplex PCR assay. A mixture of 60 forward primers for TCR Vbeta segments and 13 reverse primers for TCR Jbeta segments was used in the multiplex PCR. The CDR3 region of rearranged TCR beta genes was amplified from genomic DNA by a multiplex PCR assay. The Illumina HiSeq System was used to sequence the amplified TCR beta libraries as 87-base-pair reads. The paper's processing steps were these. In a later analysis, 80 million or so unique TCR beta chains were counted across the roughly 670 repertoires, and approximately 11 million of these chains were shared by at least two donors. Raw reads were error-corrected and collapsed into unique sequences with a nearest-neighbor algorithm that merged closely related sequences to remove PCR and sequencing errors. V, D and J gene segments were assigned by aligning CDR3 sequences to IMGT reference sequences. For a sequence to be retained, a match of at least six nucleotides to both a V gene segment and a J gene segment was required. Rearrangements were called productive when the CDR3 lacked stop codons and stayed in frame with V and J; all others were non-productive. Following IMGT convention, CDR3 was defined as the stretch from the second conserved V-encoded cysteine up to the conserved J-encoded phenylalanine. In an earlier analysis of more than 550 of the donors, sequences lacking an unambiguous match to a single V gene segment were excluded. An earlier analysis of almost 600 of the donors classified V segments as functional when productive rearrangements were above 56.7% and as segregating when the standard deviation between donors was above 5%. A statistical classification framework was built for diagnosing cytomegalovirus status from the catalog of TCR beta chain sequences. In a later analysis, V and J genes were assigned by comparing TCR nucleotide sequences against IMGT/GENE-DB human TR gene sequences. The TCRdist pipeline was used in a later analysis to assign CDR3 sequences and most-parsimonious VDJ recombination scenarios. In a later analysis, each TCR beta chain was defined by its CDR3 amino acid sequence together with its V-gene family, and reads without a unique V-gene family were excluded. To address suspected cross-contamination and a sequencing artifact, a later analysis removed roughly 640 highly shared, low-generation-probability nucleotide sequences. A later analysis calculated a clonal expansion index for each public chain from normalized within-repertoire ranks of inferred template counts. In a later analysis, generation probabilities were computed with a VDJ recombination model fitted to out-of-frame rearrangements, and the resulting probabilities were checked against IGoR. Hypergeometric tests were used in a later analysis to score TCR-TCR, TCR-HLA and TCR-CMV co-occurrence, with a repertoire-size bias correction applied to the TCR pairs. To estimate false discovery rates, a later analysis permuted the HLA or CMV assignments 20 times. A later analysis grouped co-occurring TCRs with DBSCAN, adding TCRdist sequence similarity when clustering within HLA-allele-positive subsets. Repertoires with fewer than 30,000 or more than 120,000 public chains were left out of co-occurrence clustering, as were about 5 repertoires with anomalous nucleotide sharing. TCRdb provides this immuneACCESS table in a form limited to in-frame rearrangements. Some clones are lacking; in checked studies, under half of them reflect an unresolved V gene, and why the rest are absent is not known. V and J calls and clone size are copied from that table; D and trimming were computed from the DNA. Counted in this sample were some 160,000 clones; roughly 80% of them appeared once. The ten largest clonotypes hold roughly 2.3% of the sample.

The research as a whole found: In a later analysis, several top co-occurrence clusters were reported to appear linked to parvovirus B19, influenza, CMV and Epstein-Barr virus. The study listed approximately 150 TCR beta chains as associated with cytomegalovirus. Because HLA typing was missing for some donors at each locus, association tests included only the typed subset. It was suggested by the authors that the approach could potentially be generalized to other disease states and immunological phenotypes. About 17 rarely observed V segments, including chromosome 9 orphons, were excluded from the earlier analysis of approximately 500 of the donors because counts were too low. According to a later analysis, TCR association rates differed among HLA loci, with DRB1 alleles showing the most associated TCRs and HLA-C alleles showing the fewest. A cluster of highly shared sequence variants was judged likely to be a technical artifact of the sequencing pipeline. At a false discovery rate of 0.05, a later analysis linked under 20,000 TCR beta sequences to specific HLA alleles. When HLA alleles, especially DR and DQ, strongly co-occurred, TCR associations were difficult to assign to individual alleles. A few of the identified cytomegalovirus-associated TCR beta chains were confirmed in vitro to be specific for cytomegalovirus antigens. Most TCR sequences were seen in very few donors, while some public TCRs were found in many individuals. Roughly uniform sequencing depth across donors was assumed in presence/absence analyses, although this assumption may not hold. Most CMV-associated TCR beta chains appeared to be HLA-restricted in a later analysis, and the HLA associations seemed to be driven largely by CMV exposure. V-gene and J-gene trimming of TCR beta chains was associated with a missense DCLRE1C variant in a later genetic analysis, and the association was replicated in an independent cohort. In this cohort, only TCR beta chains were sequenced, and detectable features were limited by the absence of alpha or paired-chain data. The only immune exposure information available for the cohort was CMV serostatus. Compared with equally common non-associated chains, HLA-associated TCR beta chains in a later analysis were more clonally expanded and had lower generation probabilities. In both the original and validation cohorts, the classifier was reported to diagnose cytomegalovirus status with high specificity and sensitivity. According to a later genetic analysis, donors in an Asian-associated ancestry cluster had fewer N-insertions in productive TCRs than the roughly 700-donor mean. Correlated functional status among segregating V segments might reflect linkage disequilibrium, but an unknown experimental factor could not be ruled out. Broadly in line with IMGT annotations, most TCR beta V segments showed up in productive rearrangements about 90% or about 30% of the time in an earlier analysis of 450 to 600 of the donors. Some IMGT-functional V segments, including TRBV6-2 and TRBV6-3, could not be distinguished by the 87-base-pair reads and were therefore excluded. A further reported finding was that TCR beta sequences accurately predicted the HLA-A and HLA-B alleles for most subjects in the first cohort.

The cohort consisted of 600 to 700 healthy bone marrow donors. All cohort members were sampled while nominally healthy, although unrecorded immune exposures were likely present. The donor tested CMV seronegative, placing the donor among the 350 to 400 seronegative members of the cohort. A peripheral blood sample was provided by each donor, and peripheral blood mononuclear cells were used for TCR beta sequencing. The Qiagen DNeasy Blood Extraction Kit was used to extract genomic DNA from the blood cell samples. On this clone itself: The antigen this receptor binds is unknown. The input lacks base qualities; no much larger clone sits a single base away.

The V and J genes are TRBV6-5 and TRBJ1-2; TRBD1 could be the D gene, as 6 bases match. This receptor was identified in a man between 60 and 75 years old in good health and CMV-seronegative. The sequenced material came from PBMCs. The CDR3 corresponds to CASLTGGGGGYTF. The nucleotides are TGTGCCAGCTTAACCGGGGGCGGGGGGGGCTACACCTTC.